This is a list of T cell receptor beta chains from one sample in a study of CD8 T cells in ankylosing spondylitis. One entry per CDR3 protein, called by TCRdb with MiXCR from the 5' RACE reads. The sample yields approximately 440,000 distinct CDR3 sequences, 15% to 20% seen once. The sequencing input was blood, either unsorted or a sorted T cell fraction (not recorded which). Source of these receptors: a male donor with ankylosing spondylitis. Both conserved end residues are part of each CDR3. D genes are given only for firm matches. A clone size is listed for some rows: how often the clone was seen (once, few, many), or a class if it is expanded.

D: TRBD2
size: .
J: TRBJ2-7
V: TRBV6-2/TRBV6-3
CDR3: CASSYVGGSPSYEQYF
DNA: TGTGCCAGCAGTTATGTGGGCGGGAGTCCGTCCTACGAGCAGTACTTC

D: .
size: .
J: TRBJ1-1
V: TRBV20-1
CDR3: CSASGPESNTEAFF
DNA: TGCAGTGCTAGCGGCCCAGAGTCGAACACTGAAGCTTTCTTT

D: .
size: few
J: TRBJ1-6
V: TRBV13
CDR3: CASTGANSPLHF
DNA: TGTGCCAGCACGGGGGCGAATTCACCCCTCCACTTT

D: .
size: .
J: TRBJ2-2
V: TRBV6-6
CDR3: CASRLPGTGELFF
DNA: TGTGCCAGCAGACTACCGGGCACCGGGGAGCTGTTTTTT

D: .
size: few
J: TRBJ2-7
V: TRBV27
CDR3: CASSRDLRGTYEQYF
DNA: TGTGCCAGCAGTCGGGACCTCCGCGGGACCTACGAGCAGTACTTC

D: .
size: few
J: TRBJ1-6
V: TRBV5-5
CDR3: CASSLAGSAGSPLHF
DNA: TGTGCCAGCAGCTTGGCAGGTAGTGCAGGTTCACCCCTCCACTTT

D: .
size: few
J: TRBJ2-2
V: TRBV7-2
CDR3: CASSVGKGSGELFF
DNA: TGTGCCAGCAGCGTAGGGAAGGGGTCCGGGGAGCTGTTTTTT

D: .
size: few
J: TRBJ1-2
V: TRBV5-1
CDR3: CASSLEPGPRGYTF
DNA: TGCGCCAGCAGCTTGGAGCCGGGTCCGAGGGGCTACACCTTC

D: .
size: many
J: TRBJ2-1
V: TRBV2
CDR3: CASSGVGQVEQFF
DNA: TGTGCCAGCAGTGGGGTAGGGCAGGTGGAGCAGTTCTTC

D: .
size: few
J: TRBJ1-4
V: TRBV12-5
CDR3: CASGTGTEGEKLFF
DNA: TGTGCTAGTGGTACGGGCACCGAAGGTGAAAAACTGTTTTTT

D: .
size: .
J: TRBJ2-7
V: TRBV20-1
CDR3: CSARGGSTKQYF
DNA: TGCAGTGCTAGAGGGGGGTCGACTAAGCAGTACTTC

D: .
size: .
J: TRBJ2-1
V: TRBV12-3/TRBV12-4
CDR3: CASSRDGNSYNEQFF
DNA: TGTGCCAGCAGTAGAGACGGTAACTCCTACAATGAGCAGTTCTTC

D: TRBD2
size: few
J: TRBJ2-3
V: TRBV20-1
CDR3: CSAIQAGGRDTQYF
DNA: TGCAGTGCTATACAGGCGGGGGGAAGAGATACGCAGTATTTT

D: TRBD1
size: .
J: TRBJ1-1
V: TRBV4-1
CDR3: CASSQLGTGDWAFF
DNA: TGCGCCAGCAGCCAACTTGGGACAGGGGATTGGGCTTTCTTT

D: .
size: few
J: TRBJ2-1
V: TRBV30
CDR3: CAWSQKGGEQFF
DNA: TGTGCCTGGAGTCAAAAGGGGGGGGAGCAGTTCTTC

D: .
size: .
J: TRBJ1-1
V: TRBV20-1
CDR3: CSGRVGQRGTEAFF
DNA: TGCAGTGGGAGGGTGGGGCAAAGAGGCACTGAAGCTTTCTTT

D: TRBD2
size: few
J: TRBJ2-7
V: TRBV7-6
CDR3: CASSLAPSWGSGGYTPYEQYF
DNA: TGTGCCAGCAGCTTAGCCCCCTCGTGGGGTAGCGGGGGTTACACCCCCTACGAGCAGTACTTC

D: .
size: .
J: TRBJ2-1
V: TRBV9
CDR3: CASSPRTPSYNEQFF
DNA: TGTGCCAGCAGCCCTCGGACACCCTCCTACAATGAGCAGTTCTTC

D: TRBD2
size: few
J: TRBJ2-3
V: TRBV9
CDR3: CASSVDGGGPDTQYF
DNA: TGTGCCAGCAGCGTAGACGGGGGGGGGCCCGATACGCAGTATTTT

D: .
size: .
J: TRBJ1-5
V: TRBV6-1
CDR3: CASSQGGLGNQPQHF
DNA: TGTGCCAGCAGTCAAGGGGGTTTAGGCAATCAGCCCCAGCATTTT

D: .
size: .
J: TRBJ1-2
V: TRBV5-1
CDR3: CASSLLATASSYGYTF
DNA: TGCGCCAGCAGCTTGTTGGCGACGGCTTCTAGCTATGGCTACACCTTC

D: .
size: few
J: TRBJ2-7
V: TRBV3-1
CDR3: CASSHLREQYF
DNA: TGTGCCAGCAGCCACCTCAGGGAGCAGTACTTC

D: .
size: few
J: TRBJ2-3
V: TRBV29-1
CDR3: CSVADTDTQYF
DNA: TGCAGCGTCGCCGACACAGATACGCAGTATTTT

D: .
size: once
J: TRBJ2-2
V: TRBV5-1
CDR3: CASSFQVPGTGELFF
DNA: TGCGCCAGCAGCTTCCAGGTCCCGGGCACCGGGGAGCTGTTTTTT

D: TRBD2
size: many
J: TRBJ2-1
V: TRBV12-3/TRBV12-4
CDR3: CASRTSGSSYNEQFF
DNA: TGTGCCAGCAGGACTAGCGGGAGCTCCTACAATGAGCAGTTCTTC

D: .
size: few
J: TRBJ2-5
V: TRBV6-1
CDR3: CASNERARAGETQYF
DNA: TGTGCCAGCAACGAACGGGCAAGGGCCGGAGAGACCCAGTACTTC

D: TRBD2
size: few
J: TRBJ2-3
V: TRBV2
CDR3: CASSEDSGALTDTQYF
DNA: TGTGCCAGCAGTGAAGATAGCGGGGCACTCACAGATACGCAGTATTTT

D: TRBD2
size: many
J: TRBJ2-2
V: TRBV29-1
CDR3: CSASGRGDTGELFF
DNA: TGCAGCGCCTCGGGGCGGGGGGACACCGGGGAGCTGTTTTTT

D: .
size: .
J: TRBJ1-5
V: TRBV7-2
CDR3: CASSVGNQQPQHF
DNA: TGTGCCAGCAGCGTCGGGAACCAGCAGCCCCAGCATTTT

D: .
size: .
J: TRBJ2-3
V: TRBV5-1
CDR3: CASSEGRTTDTQYF
DNA: TGCGCCAGCAGCGAGGGGCGAACCACAGATACGCAGTATTTT

D: .
size: .
J: TRBJ1-2
V: TRBV5-6
CDR3: CASSLPTDGNYGYTF
DNA: TGTGCCAGCAGCTTACCTACGGACGGAAACTATGGCTACACCTTC

D: TRBD1
size: many
J: TRBJ1-5
V: TRBV27
CDR3: CASSLWAGGDSNQPQHF
DNA: TGTGCCAGCAGTTTATGGGCAGGGGGGGATAGCAATCAGCCCCAGCATTTT

D: TRBD1
size: .
J: TRBJ1-5
V: TRBV20-1
CDR3: CSAVVQGVSNQPQHF
DNA: TGCAGTGCTGTTGTTCAGGGGGTTAGCAATCAGCCCCAGCATTTT

D: .
size: few
J: TRBJ2-1
V: TRBV11-3
CDR3: CASTPFRGSSYNEQFF
DNA: TGTGCCAGCACCCCGTTCAGAGGGAGCTCCTACAATGAGCAGTTCTTC

D: .
size: many
J: TRBJ2-1
V: TRBV7-2
CDR3: CASSLHRYNEQFF
DNA: TGTGCCAGCAGCTTGCACAGATACAATGAGCAGTTCTTC

D: TRBD1
size: many
J: TRBJ2-4
V: TRBV12-3/TRBV12-4
CDR3: CASSQLGQLKNIQYF
DNA: TGTGCCAGCAGTCAGCTGGGACAGTTAAAAAACATTCAGTACTTC

D: .
size: .
J: TRBJ2-7
V: TRBV29-1
CDR3: CSVKDTAYEQYF
DNA: TGCAGCGTAAAGGACACGGCCTACGAGCAGTACTTC